The clone carrying this TCR beta chain has only a few counts. Its target is unknown. This sample was included in a study of CD8 T cells in ankylosing spondylitis. Study-wide points: In the blood and synovial fluid of reactive arthritis, some motif variants had been previously reported. Disease-linked clones reportedly showed significant enrichment in matched ankylosing spondylitis synovial fluid. Made up of fewer than ten highly homologous variants, a TCR beta motif appeared characteristic of ankylosing spondylitis blood. In peripheral blood, disease-linked CD8+ clones occurred at relatively low frequencies.

Generation of TCR beta libraries employed quantitative 5'-RACE incorporating molecular barcodes. A single record per CDR3 protein comes from TCRdb applying MiXCR to the 5' RACE reads. The profile shows hundreds of thousands of distinct CDR3 sequences, about 12% of them singletons. CDR1 and CDR2 from the germline V gene are SEHNR and FQNEAQ (reference sequence). Trimming shortened V by 3 bases and J by 7 bases, and 12 bases separated the two germline ends. This CDR3 contains 13 residues. The chain has TRBV7-9 and TRBJ1-2; no clear D. This TCR came from a male donor with ankylosing spondylitis. Sample: blood, either unsorted or a sorted T cell fraction (not recorded which). The CDR3 protein is CASSFEAVGGYTF. For the CDR3, the DNA is TGTGCCAGCAGCTTCGAAGCGGTGGGTGGCTACACCTTC. Full variable domain (outside the CDR3, taken from reference TRBV7-9 and TRBJ1-2): DTGVSQNPRHKITKRGQNVTFRCDPISEHNRLYWYRQTLGQGPEFLTYFQNEAQLEKSRLLSDRFSAERPKGSFSTLEIQRTEQGDSAMYLCASSFEAVGGYTFGSGTRLTVV.